This T cell receptor beta chain was found in a study of blood T cell repertoires in COVID-19 (dated by TCRdb to 2019 to 2021). For the wider study: Samples from collaborators originated in the United States, Italy and Spain and spanned both the acute and convalescent phases of COVID-19. Where available, HLA class I and class II types were obtained from metadata supplied by the sample provider rather than from assay-based typing. A freely available public database, intended as a resource for researchers studying the immune response to SARS-CoV-2, is where the repertoires were released. The samples were drawn from the first 160 participants of the ongoing ImmuneRACE study and from 950 to 1,500 subjects provided by 6 global collaborators. Nearly every sample came with metadata listing a de-identified subject ID, COVID-19 status, age in years and sex. The dataset comprised deeply sampled blood TCRbeta repertoires from subjects exposed to, actively infected with, or recovered from COVID-19. The prospective study material was composed of cDNA or gDNA derived from T cells, B-cell-depleted T cells, or PBMCs. General conclusions and limits of the study: Clinical and demographic metadata were provided uncurated, with the amount varying by source and participant.

TCRbeta CDR3 regions were amplified from genomic DNA by means of the immunoSEQ Assay, a bias-controlled multiplex PCR. On the study's bioinformatics: Within the assay, amplification of reference gene primers was used to estimate how many nucleated cells each sample contained. To quantify the absolute abundance of each unique TCRbeta CDR3 rearrangement, sequence reads were collapsed and filtered. Productive Simpson clonality was computed per sample as the square root of Simpson's diversity index over productive rearrangements. TCRdb carries this immuneACCESS record with in-frame sequences only. Its versions omit some clonotypes, under half of them owing to an unresolved V gene in the studies checked, with the rest unexplained. Clone size and V and J calls were adopted from that table, with D and trimming inferred from the DNA. For this sample there are 350,000 to 550,000 clones; around nine tenths appear just once. In total, the top ten clones hold over 4% of the sample.

Comments on this clone: The target of this receptor is not known. There are no base qualities to consult, and no much larger clone falls within one base.

Cut back by 6 bases and 8 bases, the V and J ends lie 5 bases apart. The CDR3 has 10 amino acids, counting the end cysteine and phenylalanine. The retained sequence is limited to the CDR3, 30 bases, with the frame set at the first base. According to the germline V gene, CDR1 reads MDHEN and CDR2 reads SYDVKM. The collaborating institutions used their own protocols to collect whole blood in K2EDTA tubes. For TCRbeta analysis, collaborators shipped samples as frozen whole blood, isolated PBMCs, or DNA extracted from either of those sample types. Recombination connected TRBV28 to TRBJ2-1; the D gene is unclear. The source material was peripheral blood. This clonotype originated in a woman in her 30s with acute or convalescent COVID-19. The CDR3 here reads CASSEDEQFF. DNA sequence: TGTGCCAGCAGCGAGGATGAGCAGTTCTTC.